Each of the 20 T cell receptor beta chains below was sequenced from the same sample in a study of T cell clones after liver transplantation. The assay was immunoSEQ multiplex PCR, and TCRdb's table has in-frame clones only and misses some. Here the sample spans nearly 45,000 clones, around 83% being singletons. The sample consisted of CD4+ T cells from blood, taken 24 months after liver transplant. All receptors come from a human patient who received a liver transplant. Among the T cells, some may be from the graft donor.

This clone was detected once. V and J are TRBV7-8 and TRBJ2-3; possibly TRBD2 for D (5 bases). CDR3 length: 14 amino acids. The germline gives CDR1 SGHVS, CDR2 FQNEAQ. V was shortened by 3 bases and J by 6 bases, with 13 bases between the two germline ends. The CDR3 sequence: CASSLGGWVDTQYF. CDR3 nucleotides: TGTGCCAGCAGCTTGGGCGGGTGGGTGGATACGCAGTATTTT. The variable domain in full, completed from reference TRBV7-8 and TRBJ2-3, reads GAGVSQSPRYKVAKRGQDVALRCDPISGHVSLFWYQQALGQGPEFLTYFQNEAQLDKSGLPSDRFFAERPEGSVSTLKIQRTQQEDSAVYLCASSLGGWVDTQYFGPGTRLTVL.

This chain uses TRBV4-1 with TRBJ1-6, with 12 bases that match TRBD1. J gave up 7 bases and V 5 bases, and 6 bases lay outside the gene matches. This CDR3 comprises 16 residues. CDR1 is MGHRA and CDR2 is YSYEKL in the germline V gene. The CDR3 coding sequence is TGCGCCAGCAGCGATTCCGGGACAGGGGGCAATTCACCCCTCCACTTT. Protein product: CASSDSGTGGNSPLHF.

The gene calls are TRBV4-1 and TRBJ2-1, with a possible D match to TRBD2 (7 bases). V shed 0 bases and J shed 4 bases, with 19 bases lying between them. Germline loops: CDR1 MGHRA, CDR2 YSYEKL. The length of the CDR3 is 18 residues. For the CDR3, the DNA is TGCGCCAGCAGCCAAGATCCAGCGGGCGGGGGCGTTTACAATGAGCAGTTCTTC. Translating it yields CASSQDPAGGGVYNEQFF.

V and J are TRBV5-4 and TRBJ1-2; 8 positions match TRBD1. V lost 3 bases, J lost 1 base, and 8 bases stayed unmatched. This CDR3 spans 16 amino acids. Per germline, CDR1 SGHNT and CDR2 YYREEE (reference sequence). CDR3 loop: CASSSGGQGFNYGYTF. CDR3 sequence (DNA): TGTGCCAGCAGCTCGGGAGGACAGGGATTTAACTATGGCTACACCTTC.

V gene TRBV7-3 combines with J gene TRBJ2-3; the D is unclear. V lost 1 base and J 0 bases, leaving 11 bases between the germline ends. The CDR3 spans 16 residues. Germline-derived CDR1 and CDR2 are SGHTA and FQGTGA. The CDR3 spells CASSLRLLTSTDTQYF. DNA of the CDR3: TGTGCCAGCAGCTTAAGGCTCCTAACTAGCACAGATACGCAGTATTTT.

This chain connects TRBV6-6 to TRBJ2-2, with D unresolved. Germline V gives CDR1 MNHNY, CDR2 SVGAGI (reference sequence). The CDR3 contains 13 residues. V lost 8 bases to trimming and J lost 3 bases, with 10 bases between them. This chain's CDR3 is CASSAGYTGELFF. The CDR3 bases are TGTGCCAGCTCGGCAGGTTACACCGGGGAGCTGTTTTTT.

This chain joins TRBV4-1 and TRBJ1-5; D remains ambiguous. Trimming took 1 base from V and 0 from J, leaving 7 bases between them. CDR1 MGHRA and CDR2 YSYEKL come from the germline V gene. The CDR3 runs 15 residues. CDR3 protein: CASSQVEASNQPQHF. As DNA, the CDR3 is TGCGCCAGCAGCCAAGTAGAAGCTAGCAATCAGCCCCAGCATTTT.

The count of this clone is one. The chain links TRBV15 to TRBJ2-5; maybe TRBD1 (6 bases). Germline CDR1 LNHNV, CDR2 YYDKDF (reference sequence). V was clipped by 3 bases and J by 2 bases, with 13 bases between them. The CDR3 length is 15 residues. The CDR3 spells CATSSRDIPQETQYF. CDR3 DNA sequence: TGTGCCACCAGCAGCCGGGACATACCGCAAGAGACCCAGTACTTC.

The chain combines TRBV29-1 with TRBJ1-1, with D maybe TRBD1 (6 bases). There are 13 residues in the CDR3. CDR1 and CDR2 (germline): SQVTM, ANQGSEA. V lost 4 bases and J lost 2, with 11 bases in between. The CDR3: CSVADRTNTEAFF. CDR3 coding DNA: TGCAGCGTTGCTGACAGGACCAACACTGAAGCTTTCTTT.

This sequence joins TRBV27 and TRBJ1-2, with unresolved D. The CDR3 extends over 13 amino acids. CDR1 is MNHEY, CDR2 SMNVEV, per germline (reference sequence). Trimming removed 7 bases at V and 4 bases at J, with 13 bases between. CDR3 amino acids: CASKKGPLYGYTF. For the CDR3, the DNA is TGTGCCAGCAAGAAGGGTCCACTCTATGGCTACACCTTC.

Only a few counts were recorded for this clone. The J gene is TRBJ1-2, the V gene TRBV25-1; tentative D call: TRBD1 (6 bases). The CDR3 is 14 residues long. V lost 4 bases and J lost 0, with 9 bases in between. Germline V gives CDR1 MGHDK, CDR2 SYGVNS. The CDR3 coding sequence is TGTGCCAGCAGTGGGACAGCCGCTAACTATGGCTACACCTTC. Its translation is CASSGTAANYGYTF.

This chain joins TRBV7-3 and TRBJ2-1, with no clear D. The length of the CDR3 is 13 residues. Germline CDR1 is SGHTA and CDR2 is FQGTGA. Trimming cost V 2 bases and J 11 bases, with 13 bases left between them. CDR3 sequence reads: CASSLEPAMKQFF. DNA of the CDR3: TGTGCCAGCAGCTTAGAACCCGCAATGAAGCAGTTCTTC.

The chain recombines TRBV20-1 with TRBJ1-2, with D unclear. The V end was cut by 6 bases, the J end by 10 bases, with 12 bases between. The CDR3 sequence is 10 residues long. The germline V gene has CDR1 DFQATT and CDR2 SNEGSKA (reference sequence). The CDR3 nucleotides are TGCAGTGCCCAGTTGAATGACTACACCTTC. Its translation: CSAQLNDYTF.

The rearrangement joins TRBV10-2 to TRBJ1-3, with TRBD1 matching 7 bases. CDR3 length: 15 residues. Germline V gene lookup returns CDR1 WSHSY and CDR2 SAAADI. The V gene end was trimmed by 2 bases and the J gene end by 0 bases; junction bases not matched to a gene: 1. This CDR3 reads CASSEGTASGNTIYF. CDR3 nucleotides: TGCGCCAGCAGTGAGGGGACAGCCTCTGGAAACACCATATATTTT.

Only a few counts were recorded for this clone. The chain links TRBV9 to TRBJ1-1; unclear D gene. The CDR3 has 13 amino acids. CDR1 and CDR2 from the germline V gene are SGDLS and YYNGEE. The germline V and J ends were trimmed by 0 bases and 2 bases, with 5 bases remaining between them. In nucleotides, the CDR3 is TGTGCCAGCAGCGTAGCGGATAACACTGAAGCTTTCTTT. Amino acid sequence: CASSVADNTEAFF.

The chain employs TRBV5-7 and TRBJ1-4; 8 nucleotides match TRBD1. TRBV5-7 is filed as an ORF, its function uncertain. CDR3 size: 18 residues. Unmatched junction bases numbered 15, after V lost 0 bases and J lost 8 bases. The CDR3 nucleotides are TGTGCCAGCAGCTTGGCCCCGTGTTGGGGGACAGGAGGCGAAAAACTGTTTTTT. This codes for CASSLAPCWGTGGEKLFF.

This sequence joins TRBV7-9 and TRBJ1-5; no clear D. The CDR3 is made up of 13 amino acids. V was pared by 1 base and J by 4 bases, with 5 bases between. Germline V gene data show CDR1 as SEHNR and CDR2 as FQNEAQ (reference sequence). The CDR3 sequence is CASSLGENQPQHF. The CDR3 region has the DNA TGTGCCAGCAGCTTAGGTGAGAATCAGCCCCAGCATTTT.

This chain joins TRBV19 and TRBJ1-2; no clear D gene. V was pared by 9 bases and J by 5 bases, with 16 bases between. Germline loops: CDR1 LNHDA, CDR2 SQIVND (reference sequence). This CDR3 comprises 13 residues. The CDR3 region is CASCSSLWYGYTF. CDR3 nucleotide sequence: TGTGCCAGCTGCTCTAGTTTGTGGTATGGCTACACCTTC. The variable domain in full, with the rest retrieved from reference TRBV19 and TRBJ1-2, is DGGITQSPKYLFRKEGQNVTLSCEQNLNHDAMYWYRQDPGQGLRLIYYSQIVNDFQKGDIAEGYSVSREKKESFPLTVTSAQKNPTAFYLCASCSSLWYGYTFGSGTRLTVV.

V and J are TRBV5-4 and TRBJ1-2; D possibly corresponds to TRBD1 (5 bases). Trimming removed 2 bases from V and 2 bases from J, with 10 bases in between. There are 14 residues in the CDR3. Germline CDR1 and CDR2: SGHNT and YYREEE (reference sequence). CDR3 in DNA: TGTGCCAGCAGCTTCGGGACGGTCAACTATGGCTACACCTTC. The encoded protein is CASSFGTVNYGYTF.

The rearrangement links TRBV11-2 to TRBJ2-2, with D hard to call. Trimming removed 0 bases from V and 5 bases from J, with 10 bases in between. Looked up from germline, CDR1 is SGHAT and CDR2 is FQNNGV. This CDR3 has 15 residues. CDR3 bases: TGTGCCAGCAGCTTAGATCTTATAGCTACCGGGGAGCTGTTTTTT. Translating gives CASSLDLIATGELFF.